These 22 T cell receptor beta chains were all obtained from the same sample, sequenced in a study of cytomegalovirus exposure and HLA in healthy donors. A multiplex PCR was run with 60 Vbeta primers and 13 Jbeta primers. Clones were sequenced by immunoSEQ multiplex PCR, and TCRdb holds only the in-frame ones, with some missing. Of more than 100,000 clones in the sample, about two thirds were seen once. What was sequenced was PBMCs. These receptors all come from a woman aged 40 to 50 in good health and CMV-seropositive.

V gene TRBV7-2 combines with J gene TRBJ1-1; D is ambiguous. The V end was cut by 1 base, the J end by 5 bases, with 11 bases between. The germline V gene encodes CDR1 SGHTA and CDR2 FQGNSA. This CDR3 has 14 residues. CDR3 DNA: TGTGCCAGCAGCTTAGAGGTAGGAGGAACTGAAGCTTTCTTT. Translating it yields CASSLEVGGTEAFF.

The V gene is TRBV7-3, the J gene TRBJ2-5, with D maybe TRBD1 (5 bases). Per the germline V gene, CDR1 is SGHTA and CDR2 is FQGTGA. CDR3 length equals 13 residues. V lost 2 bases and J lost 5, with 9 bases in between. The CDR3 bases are TGTGCCAGCAGCTTAGCAGGGTTTGAGACCCAGTACTTC. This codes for CASSLAGFETQYF.

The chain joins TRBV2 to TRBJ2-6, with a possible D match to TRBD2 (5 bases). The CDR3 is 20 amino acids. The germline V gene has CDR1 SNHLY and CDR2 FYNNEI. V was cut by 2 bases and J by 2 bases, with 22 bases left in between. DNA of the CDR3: TGTGCCAGCAGTGAACAGTACCTGCACACTAGACTCCCTGGGGCCAACGTCCTGACTTTC. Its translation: CASSEQYLHTRLPGANVLTF.

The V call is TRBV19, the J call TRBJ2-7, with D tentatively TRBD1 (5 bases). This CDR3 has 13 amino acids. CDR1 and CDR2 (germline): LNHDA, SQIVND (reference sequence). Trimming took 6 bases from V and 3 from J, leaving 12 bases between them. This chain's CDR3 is CASSDLTVYEQYF. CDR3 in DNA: TGTGCCAGTAGCGACTTGACAGTCTACGAGCAGTACTTC.

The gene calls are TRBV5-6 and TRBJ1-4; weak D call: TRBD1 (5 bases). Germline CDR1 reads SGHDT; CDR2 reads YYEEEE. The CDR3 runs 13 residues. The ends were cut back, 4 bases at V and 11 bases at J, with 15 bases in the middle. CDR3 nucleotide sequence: TGTGCCAGCAGCCCGTGGAGGGGAGAGAAACTGTTTTTT. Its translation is CASSPWRGEKLFF.

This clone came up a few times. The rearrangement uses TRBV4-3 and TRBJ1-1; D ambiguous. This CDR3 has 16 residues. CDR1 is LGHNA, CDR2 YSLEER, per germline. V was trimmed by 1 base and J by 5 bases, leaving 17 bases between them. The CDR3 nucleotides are TGCGCCAGCAGCCAAGTAAGCGGCATCTCGGGTACTGAAGCTTTCTTT. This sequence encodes CASSQVSGISGTEAFF.

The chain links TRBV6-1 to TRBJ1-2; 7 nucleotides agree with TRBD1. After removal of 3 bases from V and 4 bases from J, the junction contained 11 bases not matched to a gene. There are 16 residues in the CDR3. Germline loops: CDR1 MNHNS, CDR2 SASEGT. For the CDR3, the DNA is TGTGCCAGCAGTGAGGGTAGGACAGGAGCGGGCTATGGCTACACCTTC. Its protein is CASSEGRTGAGYGYTF.

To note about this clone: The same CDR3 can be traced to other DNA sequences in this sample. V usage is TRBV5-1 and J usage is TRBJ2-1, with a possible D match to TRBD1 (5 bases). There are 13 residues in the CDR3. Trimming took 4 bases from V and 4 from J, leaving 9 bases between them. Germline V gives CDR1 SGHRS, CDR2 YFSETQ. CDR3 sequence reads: CASSPQGYNEQFF. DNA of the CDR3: TGCGCCAGCAGCCCCCAGGGATACAATGAGCAGTTCTTC.

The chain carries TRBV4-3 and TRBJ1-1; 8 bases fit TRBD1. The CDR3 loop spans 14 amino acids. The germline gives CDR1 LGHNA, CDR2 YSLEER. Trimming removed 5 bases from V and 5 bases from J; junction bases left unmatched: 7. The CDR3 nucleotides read TGCGCCAGCAGCTCCGGGACAGGAGGAACTGAAGCTTTCTTT. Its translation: CASSSGTGGTEAFF.

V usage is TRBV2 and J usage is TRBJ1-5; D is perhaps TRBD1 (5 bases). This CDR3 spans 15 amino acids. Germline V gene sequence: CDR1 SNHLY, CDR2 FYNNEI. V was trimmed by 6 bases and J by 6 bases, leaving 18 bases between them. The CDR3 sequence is CASSRGTPSGQPQHF. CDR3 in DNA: TGTGCCAGCAGCCGAGGGACTCCATCGGGTCAGCCCCAGCATTTT. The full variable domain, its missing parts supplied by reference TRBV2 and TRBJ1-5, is EPEVTQTPSHQVTQMGQEVILRCVPISNHLYFYWYRQILGQKVEFLVSFYNNEISEKSEIFDDQFSVERPDGSNFTLKIRSTKLEDSAMYFCASSRGTPSGQPQHFGDGTRLSIL.

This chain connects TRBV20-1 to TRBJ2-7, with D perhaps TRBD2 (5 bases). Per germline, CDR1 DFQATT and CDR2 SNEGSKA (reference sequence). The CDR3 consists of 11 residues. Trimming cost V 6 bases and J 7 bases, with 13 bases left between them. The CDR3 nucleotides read TGCAGTGCGACCCCGGGGTATGAGCAGTACTTC. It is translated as CSATPGYEQYF.

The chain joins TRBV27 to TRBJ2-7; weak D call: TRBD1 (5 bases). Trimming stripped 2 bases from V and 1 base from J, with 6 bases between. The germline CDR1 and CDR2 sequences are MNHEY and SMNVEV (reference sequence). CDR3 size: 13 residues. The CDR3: CASSLPGSYEQYF. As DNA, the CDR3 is TGTGCCAGCAGTTTACCAGGGTCCTACGAGCAGTACTTC.

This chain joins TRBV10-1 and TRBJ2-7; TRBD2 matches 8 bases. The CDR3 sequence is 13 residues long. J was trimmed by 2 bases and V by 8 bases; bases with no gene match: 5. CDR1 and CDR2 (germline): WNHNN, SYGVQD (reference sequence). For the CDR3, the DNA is TGCGCCAGCGGACCGGGACTAGCCTACGAGCAGTACTTC. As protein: CASGPGLAYEQYF.

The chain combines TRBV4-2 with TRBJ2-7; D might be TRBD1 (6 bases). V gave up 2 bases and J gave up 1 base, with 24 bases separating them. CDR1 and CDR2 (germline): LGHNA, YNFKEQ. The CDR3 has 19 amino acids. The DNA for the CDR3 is TGTGCCAGCAGCCAACCACGGCACAGGGTGGGTAAGTCTTCCTACGAGCAGTACTTC. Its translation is CASSQPRHRVGKSSYEQYF.

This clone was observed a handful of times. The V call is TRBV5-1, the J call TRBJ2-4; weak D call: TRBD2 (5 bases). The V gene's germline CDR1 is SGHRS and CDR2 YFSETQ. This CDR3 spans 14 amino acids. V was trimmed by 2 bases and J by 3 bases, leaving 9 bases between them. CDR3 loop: CASSFGNLKNIQYF. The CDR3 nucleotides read TGCGCCAGCAGCTTCGGGAACCTCAAAAACATTCAGTACTTC.

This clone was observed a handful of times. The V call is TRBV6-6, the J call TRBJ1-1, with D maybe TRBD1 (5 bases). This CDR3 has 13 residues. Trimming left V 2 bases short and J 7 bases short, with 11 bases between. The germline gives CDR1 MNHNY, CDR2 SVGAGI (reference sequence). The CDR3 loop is CASSYGAELEAFF. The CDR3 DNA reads TGTGCCAGCAGTTACGGGGCAGAGCTTGAAGCTTTCTTT.

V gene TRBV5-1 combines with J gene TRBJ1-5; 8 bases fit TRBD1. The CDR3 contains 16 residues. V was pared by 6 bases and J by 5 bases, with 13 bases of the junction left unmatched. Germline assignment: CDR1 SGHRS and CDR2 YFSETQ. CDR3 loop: CASTGQGPQSDQPQHF. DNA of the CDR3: TGCGCCAGCACCGGACAGGGACCCCAAAGCGATCAGCCCCAGCATTTT. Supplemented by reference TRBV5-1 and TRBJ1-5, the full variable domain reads KAGVTQTPRYLIKTRGQQVTLSCSPISGHRSVSWYQQTPGQGLQFLFEYFSETQRNKGNFPGRFSGRQFSNSRSEMNVSTLELGDSALYLCASTGQGPQSDQPQHFGDGTRLSIL.

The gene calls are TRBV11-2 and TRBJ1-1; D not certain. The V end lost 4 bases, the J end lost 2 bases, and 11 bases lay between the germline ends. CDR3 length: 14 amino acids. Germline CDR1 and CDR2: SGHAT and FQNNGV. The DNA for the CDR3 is TGTGCCAGCAGCTACCGGGAGGACAACACTGAAGCTTTCTTT. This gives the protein CASSYREDNTEAFF.

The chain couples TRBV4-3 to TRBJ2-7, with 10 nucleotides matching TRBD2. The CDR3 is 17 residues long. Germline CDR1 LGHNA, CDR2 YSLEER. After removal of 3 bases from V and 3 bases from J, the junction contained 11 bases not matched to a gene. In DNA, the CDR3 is TGCGCCAGCAGCCAGAGGCTAGCGGGGGAGAGGATCTACGAGCAGTACTTC. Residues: CASSQRLAGERIYEQYF.

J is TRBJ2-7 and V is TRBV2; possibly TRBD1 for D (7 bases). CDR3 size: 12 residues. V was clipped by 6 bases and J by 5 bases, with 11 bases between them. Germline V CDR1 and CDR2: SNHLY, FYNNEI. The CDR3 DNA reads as TGTGCCAGCAGGCGGGACAGCGACGAGCAGTACTTC. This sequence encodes CASRRDSDEQYF. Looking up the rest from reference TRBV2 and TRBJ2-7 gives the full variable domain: EPEVTQTPSHQVTQMGQEVILRCVPISNHLYFYWYRQILGQKVEFLVSFYNNEISEKSEIFDDQFSVERPDGSNFTLKIRSTKLEDSAMYFCASRRDSDEQYFGPGTRLTVT.

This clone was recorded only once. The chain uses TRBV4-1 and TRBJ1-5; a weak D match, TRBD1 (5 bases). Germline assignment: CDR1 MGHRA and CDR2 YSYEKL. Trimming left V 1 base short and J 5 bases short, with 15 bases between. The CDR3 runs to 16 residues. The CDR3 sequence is CASSQGQTSADQPQHF. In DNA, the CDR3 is TGCGCCAGCAGCCAAGGACAGACCTCGGCAGATCAGCCCCAGCATTTT.

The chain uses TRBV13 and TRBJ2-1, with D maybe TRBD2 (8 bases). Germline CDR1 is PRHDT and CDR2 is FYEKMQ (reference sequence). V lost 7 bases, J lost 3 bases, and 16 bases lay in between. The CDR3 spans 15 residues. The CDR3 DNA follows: TGTGCCAGCACTCGGGAGGGGGCGTTCTACAATGAGCAGTTCTTC. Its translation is CASTREGAFYNEQFF.